The 26 T cell receptor beta chains presented below share a single source sample, sequenced in a study of CD8 T cells in ankylosing spondylitis. Regarding the study as a whole: One TCR beta motif, made up of several highly homologous variants, appeared characteristic of ankylosing spondylitis blood.

These receptors are not linked to any known antigen. TCRdb recomputed calls from the 5' RACE reads with MiXCR, one row per CDR3 protein. This sample has 670,000 or so distinct CDR3 sequences, with around 20% found just once. The specimen was blood, either unsorted or a sorted T cell fraction (not recorded which). These receptor sequences come from a male donor with ankylosing spondylitis.

This clonotype turned up a few times. The rearrangement links TRBV5-6 to TRBJ2-2; tentative D call: TRBD1 (6 bases). Trimming left V 0 bases short and J 1 base short, with 10 bases between. The germline V gene has CDR1 SGHDT and CDR2 YYEEEE. The CDR3 contains 16 residues. CDR3 sequence: CASSLVGTQNTGELFF. DNA of the CDR3: TGTGCCAGCAGCTTGGTTGGGACACAGAACACCGGGGAGCTGTTTTTT.

The chain uses TRBV7-2 and TRBJ1-1; D not certain. Looked up from germline, CDR1 is SGHTA and CDR2 is FQGNSA. This CDR3 spans 12 amino acids. The V and J ends lost 5 bases and 4 bases respectively, with 8 bases between them. The CDR3 coding sequence is TGTGCCAGCAGCCCCCCAGCCACTGAAGCTTTCTTT. Encoded protein: CASSPPATEAFF.

This clonotype showed up just a few times. The V gene is TRBV20-1, the J gene TRBJ2-3; 8 bases align to TRBD2. This CDR3 has 13 residues. Germline CDR1 reads DFQATT; CDR2 reads SNEGSKA (reference sequence). V shed 6 bases, J shed 2 bases, and the junction held 4 bases outside the gene matches. Here the CDR3 reads CSAGGLDTDTQYF. CDR3 nucleotide sequence: TGCAGTGCAGGGGGACTAGACACAGATACGCAGTATTTT.

This clonotype has more than one count but fewer than ten. CDR3: CASSHNREAHTQYF. Written as DNA, the CDR3 is TGTGCCAGCAGCCACAACAGGGAGGCTCATACGCAGTATTTT. J is TRBJ2-3 and V is TRBV3-1, with D perhaps assigned TRBD1 or TRBD2 (6 bases each). The CDR3 is 14 amino acids. CDR1 is LGHDT and CDR2 is YNNKEL in the germline V gene (reference sequence). Trimming stripped 3 bases from V and 7 bases from J, with 14 bases between.

The chain employs TRBV4-1 and TRBJ1-2, with D perhaps TRBD1 (6 bases). This CDR3 is built from 15 residues. The V gene's germline CDR1 is MGHRA and CDR2 YSYEKL. V lost 1 base to trimming and J lost 3 bases, with 12 bases between them. CDR3 DNA sequence: TGCGCCAGCAGCCAAGCTCAGCCAGGGGACTATGGCTACACCTTC. This gives the protein CASSQAQPGDYGYTF.

The chain has TRBV2 and TRBJ2-3; 10 bases fit TRBD1. The germline V gene encodes CDR1 SNHLY and CDR2 FYNNEI. The CDR3 runs to 14 residues. V dropped 10 bases and J dropped 1; count of bases not matched to a gene: 5. Here the CDR3 reads CATDRGQRTDTQYF. CDR3 nucleotides: TGTGCCACAGACAGGGGGCAACGCACAGATACGCAGTATTTT.

This clonotype was detected many times. The chain is built from TRBV5-1 and TRBJ2-1; 8 bases line up with TRBD2. Germline CDR1 SGHRS, CDR2 YFSETQ. With V trimmed by 5 bases and J by 3 bases, 7 bases remained unmatched. The CDR3 is made up of 15 amino acids. The CDR3 bases are TGCGCCAGCAGTGATAGCGGGGCGGTCTACAATGAGCAGTTCTTC. Encoded protein: CASSDSGAVYNEQFF.

The chain uses TRBV11-2 and TRBJ2-1, with D perhaps matching TRBD2 (7 bases). Germline V lookup: CDR1 SGHAT, CDR2 FQNNGV. The CDR3 is 17 residues long. The V end lost 6 bases, the J end lost 2 bases, and 20 bases lay between the germline ends. In nucleotides, the CDR3 is TGTGCCAGCAGGCGGAACTTGGGGGAGGGGGCCTACAATGAGCAGTTCTTC. This sequence encodes CASRRNLGEGAYNEQFF.

This clonotype turned up a few times. The chain has TRBV20-1 and TRBJ2-1; either TRBD1 or TRBD2 may fit D (5 bases each). The V end lost 3 bases, the J end lost 12 bases, and 18 bases lay between the germline ends. Germline CDR1 and CDR2: DFQATT and SNEGSKA (reference sequence). The CDR3 sequence is 13 residues long. CDR3 amino acids: CSASFPRGKGQFF. The DNA for the CDR3 is TGCAGTGCTAGTTTTCCGAGGGGAAAGGGGCAGTTCTTC.

The chain links TRBV20-1 to TRBJ2-4, with 8 bases lining up with TRBD2. V lost 3 bases, J lost 1 base, and 8 bases stayed unmatched. The germline V gene has CDR1 DFQATT and CDR2 SNEGSKA (reference sequence). The CDR3 has 16 residues. For the CDR3, the DNA is TGCAGTGCTAGGGAGCGGGAGAGGGTGGCCAAAAACATTCAGTACTTC. This translates into CSARERERVAKNIQYF.

This clonotype was counted a few times. J is TRBJ2-3 and V is TRBV10-3; no firm D call. Looked up from germline, CDR1 is ENHRY and CDR2 is SYGVKD. Trimming took 7 bases from V and 6 from J, leaving 11 bases between them. CDR3 length: 12 amino acids. DNA for the CDR3: TGTGCCATCAAGAGTATGGGGGATACGCAGTATTTT. Translation gives CAIKSMGDTQYF.

This chain uses TRBV7-6 with TRBJ1-2; D is perhaps TRBD1 (6 bases). The CDR3 has 18 residues. CDR1 and CDR2 (germline): SGHVS, FNYEAQ. Deletions cut 2 bases from V and 6 bases from J, with 25 bases between. The CDR3 nucleotides are TGTGCCAGCAGCTTATTTGAGGGCACAGGACAGTCGGAGGATGGCTACACCTTC. Translation gives CASSLFEGTGQSEDGYTF. Looking up the rest from reference TRBV7-6 and TRBJ1-2 gives the full variable domain: GAGVSQSPRYKVTKRGQDVALRCDPISGHVSLYWYRQALGQGPEFLTYFNYEAQQDKSGLPNDRFSAERPEGSISTLTIQRTEQRDSAMYRCASSLFEGTGQSEDGYTFGSGTRLTVV.

V gene TRBV5-1 combines with J gene TRBJ1-2; tentatively, D is TRBD1 (5 bases). CDR3 length: 15 residues. V was trimmed by 0 bases and J by 2 bases, leaving 11 bases between them. The V gene's germline CDR1 is SGHRS and CDR2 YFSETQ. CDR3: CASSLGSGGNYGYTF. The CDR3 bases are TGCGCCAGCAGCTTGGGGTCCGGGGGAAACTATGGCTACACCTTC.

This clonotype was seen only a few times. The chain joins TRBV6-1 to TRBJ1-2; 7 nucleotides line up with TRBD1. This CDR3 has 15 residues. Germline values: CDR1 MNHNS, CDR2 SASEGT. Losses at the gene ends were 3 bases for V and 3 bases for J; bases not matched to a gene: 7. This chain's CDR3 is CASSEGTARHYGYTF. The CDR3 DNA follows: TGTGCCAGCAGTGAGGGGACAGCGCGACACTATGGCTACACCTTC.

The gene calls are TRBV6-1 and TRBJ2-1; a possible D gene is TRBD2 (5 bases). V lost 6 bases to trimming and J lost 2 bases, with 14 bases between them. The CDR3 is 15 amino acids. In germline, CDR1 is MNHNS, CDR2 SASEGT. CDR3 sequence: CASSLSYGTYNEQFF. CDR3 nucleotide sequence: TGTGCCAGCAGCCTCTCCTACGGGACCTACAATGAGCAGTTCTTC.

J is TRBJ1-6 and V is TRBV12-3 or TRBV12-4; D is undetermined. The CDR3 runs to 18 residues. The ends were cut back, 3 bases at V and 6 bases at J, with 21 bases in the middle. CDR3 loop: CASSFGGGPEGFNSPLHF. In DNA, the CDR3 is TGTGCCAGCAGTTTTGGCGGCGGGCCAGAGGGTTTTAATTCACCCCTCCACTTT.

The chain employs TRBV5-1 and TRBJ1-3, with 10 bases identical to TRBD1. This CDR3 spans 16 amino acids. The V gene end was trimmed by 3 bases and the J gene end by 0 bases; junction bases not matched to a gene: 3. CDR1 SGHRS and CDR2 YFSETQ come from the germline V gene. The CDR3 sequence: CASSWGDRGSGNTIYF. The CDR3 DNA follows: TGCGCCAGCAGCTGGGGGGACAGGGGCTCTGGAAACACCATATATTTT.

In this sample, this clonotype turned up many times. At one end the junction does not follow the germline gene, possibly because of a read error. V and J are TRBV3-1 and TRBJ1-1, with D hard to call. CDR3 length: 14 amino acids. Germline-derived CDR1 and CDR2 are LGHDT and YNNKEL (reference sequence). The CDR3 DNA sequence: TGCGCCAGCAGCCAAGTAGGCGGTAACACTGAAGCTTTCTTT. This codes for CASSQVGGNTEAFF.

This clonotype was found a few times. The genes are TRBV12-3 or TRBV12-4 and TRBJ2-7, with D possibly being TRBD1 (6 bases). This CDR3 is built from 12 residues. Trimming removed 10 bases at V and 3 bases at J, with 13 bases between. This chain's CDR3 is CAISGRGYEQYF. The CDR3 coding sequence is TGTGCCATCTCGGGCAGGGGCTACGAGCAGTACTTC.

This clonotype was observed many times. The chain recombines TRBV5-1 with TRBJ2-1; weak D call: TRBD2 (6 bases). In germline, CDR1 is SGHRS, CDR2 YFSETQ. The CDR3 length is 16 residues. Trimming cost V 0 bases and J 7 bases, with 17 bases left between them. The CDR3 reads CASSLGELARSNEQFF. Written as DNA, the CDR3 is TGCGCCAGCAGCTTGGGGGAACTAGCTAGGAGTAATGAGCAGTTCTTC.

In its sample, this clonotype was seen a few times. J is TRBJ1-1 and V is TRBV20-1, with D perhaps matching TRBD1 (5 bases). In germline, CDR1 is DFQATT, CDR2 SNEGSKA (reference sequence). Trimming took 6 bases from V and 0 from J, leaving 11 bases between them. The CDR3 is 13 amino acids. The CDR3 DNA follows: TGCAGTGCAGGGACCTACATGAACACTGAAGCTTTCTTT. It yields the protein CSAGTYMNTEAFF.

The chain carries TRBV2 and TRBJ1-2; D gene ambiguous. Trimming stripped 4 bases from V and 4 bases from J, with 4 bases between. CDR1 SNHLY and CDR2 FYNNEI come from the germline V gene. The CDR3 runs to 11 residues. The CDR3 DNA sequence: TGTGCCAGCAGTGCGGTCTATGGCTACACCTTC. Amino acids: CASSAVYGYTF.

Many counts were recorded for this clonotype. This chain uses TRBV4-1 with TRBJ1-1; 7 bases agree with TRBD1. This CDR3 is built from 15 residues. J gave up 5 bases and V 3 bases, and 9 bases lay outside the gene matches. CDR1 and CDR2 from the germline V gene are MGHRA and YSYEKL. CDR3 sequence reads: CASSQRHRGETEAFF. CDR3 bases: TGCGCCAGCAGCCAGCGACACAGGGGTGAAACTGAAGCTTTCTTT.

Only a few counts were recorded for this clonotype. The J gene is TRBJ1-4, the V gene TRBV20-1, with a possible D match to TRBD1 (5 bases). CDR3 length: 14 residues. V was shortened by 3 bases and J by 2 bases, with 10 bases between the two germline ends. Germline CDR1 DFQATT, CDR2 SNEGSKA (reference sequence). CDR3 sequence reads: CSASPAGTNEKLFF. The CDR3 bases are TGCAGTGCTAGTCCGGCAGGGACTAATGAAAAACTGTTTTTT.

This chain links TRBV7-2 with TRBJ1-6; tentatively, D is TRBD1 (6 bases). The germline V and J ends were trimmed by 1 base and 10 bases, with 11 bases remaining between them. CDR1 is SGHTA and CDR2 is FQGNSA in the germline V gene. The CDR3 sequence is 14 residues long. The CDR3 DNA sequence: TGTGCCAGCAGCTTAGAACAGGGCGGATCACCCCTCCACTTT. Translated, it gives CASSLEQGGSPLHF.

The chain is built from TRBV6-6 and TRBJ1-5; D gene uncertain. The CDR3 has 12 amino acids. Germline CDR1 reads MNHNY; CDR2 reads SVGAGI (reference sequence). The ends were cut back, 7 bases at V and 7 bases at J, with 11 bases in the middle. CDR3 loop: CASNGGWQPQHF. CDR3 coding DNA: TGTGCCAGCAACGGAGGATGGCAGCCCCAGCATTTT.